This TCR beta chain was found in a study of response to subunit inactivated influenza vaccine. A single record per CDR3 protein comes from TCRdb applying MiXCR to the RT-PCR reads. Here the sample spans about 520,000 distinct CDR3 sequences, about 25% being singletons. This clonotype was seen a handful of times. Its antigen is as yet unknown. Study conclusions and caveats: The study's authors posited that every seasonal influenza vaccination enlists few new T cells.

V was clipped by 3 bases and J by 6 bases, with 8 bases between them. CDR3 length: 13 residues. CDR1 KGHSH and CDR2 LQKENI come from the germline V gene. The specimen comprised CD4+ T cells sorted from PBMCs, sampled less than 6 days after vaccination. This sequence was found in a man in his fifties who received an inactivated influenza vaccine. The genes are TRBV18 and TRBJ2-2; no clear D. The DNA of the CDR3 is TGTGCCAGCTCACCTAATACGGCCGGGGAGCTGTTTTTT. Residues: CASSPNTAGELFF.